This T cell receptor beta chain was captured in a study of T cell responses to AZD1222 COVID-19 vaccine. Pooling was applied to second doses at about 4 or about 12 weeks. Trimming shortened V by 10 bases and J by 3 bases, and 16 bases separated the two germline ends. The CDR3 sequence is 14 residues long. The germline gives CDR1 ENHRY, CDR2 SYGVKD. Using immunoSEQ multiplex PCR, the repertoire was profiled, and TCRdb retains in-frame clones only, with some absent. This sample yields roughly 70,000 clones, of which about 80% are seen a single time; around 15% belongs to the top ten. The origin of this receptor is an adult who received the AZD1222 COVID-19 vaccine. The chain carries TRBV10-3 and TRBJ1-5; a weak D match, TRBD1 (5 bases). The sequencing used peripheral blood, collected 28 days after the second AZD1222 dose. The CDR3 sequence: CATDKGGANQPQHF. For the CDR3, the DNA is TGTGCCACAGACAAGGGAGGGGCCAATCAGCCCCAGCATTTT.